This T cell receptor beta chain is from a study of response to subunit inactivated influenza vaccine. Study-level points and caveats: Each seasonal influenza vaccination, the authors suggested, recruits few new T cells.

For this clonotype: Its matching antigen is unknown.

V lost 1 base to trimming and J lost 3 bases, with 11 bases between them. The CDR3 runs to 14 residues. The germline gives CDR1 SGHRS, CDR2 YFSETQ. A single record per CDR3 protein comes from TCRdb applying MiXCR to the RT-PCR reads. The repertoire holds hundreds of thousands of distinct CDR3 sequences, with approximately 13% as singletons. This receptor was obtained from a man in his fifties who received an inactivated influenza vaccine. V usage is TRBV5-1 and J usage is TRBJ2-7; D not resolved. Here the sequenced sample was PBMCs from blood, taken roughly 6 weeks after vaccination. CDR3 DNA: TGCGCCAGCAGCTTGAACGGCCGCGACTACGAGCAGTACTTC. Residues: CASSLNGRDYEQYF.